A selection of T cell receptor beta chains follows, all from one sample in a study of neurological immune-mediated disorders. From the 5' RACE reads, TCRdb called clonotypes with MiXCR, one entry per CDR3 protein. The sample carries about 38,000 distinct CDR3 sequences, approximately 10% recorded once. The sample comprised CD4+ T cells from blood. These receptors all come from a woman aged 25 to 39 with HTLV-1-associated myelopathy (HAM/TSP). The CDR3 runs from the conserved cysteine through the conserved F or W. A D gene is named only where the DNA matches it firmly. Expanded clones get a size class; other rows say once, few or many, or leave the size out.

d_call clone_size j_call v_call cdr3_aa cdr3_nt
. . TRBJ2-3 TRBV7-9 CASSWTATFMYTQYF TGTGCCAGCAGCTGGACAGCGACGTTCATGTATACGCAGTATTTT
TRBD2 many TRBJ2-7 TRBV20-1 CSALLAGLHEQYF TGCAGTGCGCTACTAGCGGGGTTACACGAGCAGTACTTC
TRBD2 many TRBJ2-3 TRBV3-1 CASSQGGGARTDTQYF TGTGCCAGCAGCCAAGGCGGGGGGGCCCGCACAGATACGCAGTATTTT
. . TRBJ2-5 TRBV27 CASSYRSLDLQVQTQYF TGTGCCAGCAGTTATCGGTCGTTGGATTTACAGGTCCAGACCCAGTACTTC
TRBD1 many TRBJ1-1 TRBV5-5 CASSRPGGTEAFF TGTGCCAGCAGCAGGCCAGGGGGCACTGAAGCTTTCTTT
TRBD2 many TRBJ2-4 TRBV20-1 CSGVAGGHKNIQYF TGCAGTGGTGTAGCGGGGGGGCACAAAAACATTCAGTACTTC
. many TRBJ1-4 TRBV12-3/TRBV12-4 CASSLGPGQKLFF TGTGCCAGCAGTTTGGGACCGGGCCAAAAACTGTTTTTT
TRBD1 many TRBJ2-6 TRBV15 CATSRGQAPSGANVLTF TGTGCCACCAGCAGGGGACAGGCACCCTCTGGGGCCAACGTCCTGACTTTC
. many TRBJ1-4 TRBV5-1 CASSGTGITNEKLFF TGCGCCAGCTCCGGAACAGGGATAACTAATGAAAAACTGTTTTTT
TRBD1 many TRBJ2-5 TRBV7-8 CASSPTRTGGVEQETQYF TGTGCCAGCAGCCCCACTAGGACAGGGGGCGTGGAGCAAGAGACCCAGTACTTC
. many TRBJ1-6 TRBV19 CASSISGPRNSPLHF TGTGCCAGTAGTATAAGTGGGCCGAGAAATTCACCCCTCCACTTT
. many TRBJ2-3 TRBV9 CASSVGPAGDTQYF TGTGCCAGCAGCGTGGGCCCCGCGGGAGATACGCAGTATTTT
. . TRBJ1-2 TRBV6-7 CASSYSTRSLYGYTF TGTGCCAGCAGTTACTCGACCAGGTCCCTATATGGCTACACCTTC
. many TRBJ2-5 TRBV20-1 CSARGYRVYETQYF TGCAGTGCTAGAGGGTACAGGGTGTATGAGACCCAGTACTTC
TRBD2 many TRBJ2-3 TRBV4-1 CASRPQAYSGGTDTQYF TGCGCCAGCAGACCGCAAGCCTATAGCGGGGGCACAGATACGCAGTATTTT
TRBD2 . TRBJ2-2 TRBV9 CASGGIGLAGGTGELFF TGTGCCAGCGGCGGAATAGGACTAGCGGGAGGGACCGGGGAGCTGTTTTTT
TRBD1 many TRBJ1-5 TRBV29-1 CSAGSGTGRNQPQHF TGCAGCGCTGGGTCCGGGACAGGAAGGAATCAGCCCCAGCATTTT
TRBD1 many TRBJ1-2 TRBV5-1 CASSVTGGDSGYTF TGCGCCAGCAGCGTGACAGGGGGCGACAGTGGCTACACCTTC
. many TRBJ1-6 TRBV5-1 CASSTGRGNSPLHF TGCGCCAGCAGCACAGGACGGGGGAATTCACCCCTCCACTTT
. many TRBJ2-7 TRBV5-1 CASSLGYEQYF TGCGCCAGCAGCTTGGGTTACGAGCAGTACTTC
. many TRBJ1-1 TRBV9 CASSVATGSEAFF TGTGCCAGCAGCGTAGCTACGGGCTCTGAAGCTTTCTTT
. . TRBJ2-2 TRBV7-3 CASSLLGAGEMFF TGTGCCAGCAGCCTACTTGGAGCCGGGGAGATGTTTTTT
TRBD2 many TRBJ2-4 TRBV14 CASSQAGGNIQYF TGTGCCAGCAGCCAAGCGGGGGGGAACATTCAGTACTTC
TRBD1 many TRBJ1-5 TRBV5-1 CASSLARGMASNQPQHF TGCGCCAGCAGCTTGGCCAGGGGGATGGCTAGCAATCAGCCCCAGCATTTT
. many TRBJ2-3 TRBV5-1 CASSTTGDSTDTQYF TGCGCCAGCAGCACTACGGGGGATAGCACAGATACGCAGTATTTT
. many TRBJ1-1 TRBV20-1 CSARDQGYEAFF TGCAGTGCTAGAGATCAGGGGTATGAAGCTTTCTTT
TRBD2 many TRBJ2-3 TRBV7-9 CASSLYIAGSTDTQYF TGTGCCAGCAGCCTCTACATAGCGGGGAGCACAGATACGCAGTATTTT
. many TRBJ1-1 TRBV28 CASSTAGGGTEAFF TGTGCCAGCAGTACGGCCGGGGGCGGCACTGAAGCTTTCTTT
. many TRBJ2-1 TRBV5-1 CASSLRLAINEQFF TGCGCCAGCAGCTTGCGGCTAGCGATAAATGAGCAGTTCTTC
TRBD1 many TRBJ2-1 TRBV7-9 CASSFGTANEQFF TGTGCCAGCAGCTTTGGGACAGCCAATGAGCAGTTCTTC
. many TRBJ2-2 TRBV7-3 CASSLQGGGPANTGELFF TGTGCCAGCAGCTTACAGGGAGGTGGTCCTGCGAACACCGGGGAGCTGTTTTTT
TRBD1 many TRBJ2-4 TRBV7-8 CASSHRQGKDIQYF TGTGCCAGCAGCCATCGACAGGGGAAGGACATTCAGTACTTC
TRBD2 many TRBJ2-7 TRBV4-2 CASSQDLAGGRSEQYF TGTGCCAGCAGCCAAGATCTAGCGGGGGGGCGTAGTGAGCAGTACTTC
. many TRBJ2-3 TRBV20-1 CSARGPSSADTQYF TGCAGTGCTAGAGGTCCTAGTTCTGCAGATACGCAGTATTTT
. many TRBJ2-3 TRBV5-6 CASNRRVPRTDTQYF TGTGCCAGCAACCGCCGGGTACCCCGCACAGATACGCAGTATTTT